These T cell receptor beta chains were read from a single sample in a study of OX40 agonist ivuxolimab in advanced cancers. Clones were read by immunoSEQ multiplex PCR, and TCRdb kept only the in-frame ones, dropping some. The sample includes fewer than 90,000 clones, about 91% of them seen just once. The sample in question was CD4+ or CD8+ T cells sorted from blood, obtained in a trial of the OX40 agonist ivuxolimab. The receptors derive from an adult with an advanced solid tumor such as melanoma, head and neck, liver or kidney cancer. Each CDR3 is given without its conserved first and last residue. Rows may omit the clone size; those that give it use once, few, many or a size class.

J	size	V	CDR3
TRBJ2-1	.	TRBV5-1	ASTMGGNSYNEQF
TRBJ2-5	.	TRBV7-2	ASSLVGAGSVQETQY
TRBJ2-5	.	TRBV19	ASKVGSAETQY
TRBJ2-5	.	TRBV7-3	ASSPNLGETQY
TRBJ2-1	.	TRBV5-6	ASTSGGPSYNEQF
TRBJ2-1	.	TRBV19	ASNRLAGVEQF
TRBJ2-3	.	TRBV28	ASSPRQGKTDTQY
TRBJ1-1	.	TRBV6-1	ASTPKGGDTEAF
TRBJ2-1	.	TRBV15	ATSRQPLEYNEQF
TRBJ1-4	.	TRBV4-3	ASSHGNNEKLF
TRBJ2-3	.	TRBV27	ASSTRGTDTQY
TRBJ2-1	.	TRBV6-1	ASRPGGYNEQF
TRBJ2-3	.	TRBV4-3	ASSQDVGEAQY
TRBJ1-5	.	TRBV30	AWGGTGPNQPQH
TRBJ2-2	.	TRBV7-3	ASSVDSITGELF
TRBJ1-5	.	TRBV7-8	ASSLDPSQPQH
TRBJ1-2	.	TRBV28	ASSSGLWGGYGYT
TRBJ2-1	.	TRBV7-2	ASSPATSGSRPEQF
TRBJ1-2	few	TRBV27	ASSLRGPLWSNYGYT
TRBJ2-3	.	TRBV4-2	ASSQGPAGAGDTQY
TRBJ1-5	.	TRBV28	ASSSQGYQPQH
TRBJ2-2	.	TRBV30	AWRVTGMGTPGELF
TRBJ2-1	.	TRBV2	ASSETRTQGGEQF
TRBJ2-7	.	TRBV19	ASSIGRRTVGWGEQY
TRBJ1-5	.	TRBV4-2	ASSQDRGAAQH
TRBJ1-2	.	TRBV28	ASSLTDGANYGYT
TRBJ2-5	.	TRBV5-8	ASSNGGLAGGSAETQY
TRBJ1-4	.	TRBV19	ASTAPGRDNEKLF
TRBJ2-2	.	TRBV28	ASSFGLASGELF
TRBJ2-4	.	TRBV28	ASSFTANIQY
TRBJ1-3	.	TRBV29-1	SVEYTAGNTIY
TRBJ2-7	.	TRBV28	ASRPYLSSYEQY
TRBJ1-4	.	TRBV29-1	SGGSMNEKLF
TRBJ2-1	.	TRBV5-1	ASSLLAGKVNEQF
TRBJ1-4	.	TRBV19	ASSYLGPIDGEKLF
TRBJ2-5	once	TRBV2	ASSEVRGRETQY
TRBJ2-1	.	TRBV5-6	ASRYSGASSYNEQF
TRBJ2-1	.	TRBV28	ASSLAGERNEQF
TRBJ1-2	.	TRBV27	ASRQTGSYGYT
TRBJ2-1	.	TRBV4-2	ASSQPGTDSNEQF
TRBJ1-1	.	TRBV6-6	ASSSPRQGAYTEAF
TRBJ2-5	.	TRBV7-2	ASSLGHSSETQY
TRBJ2-2	once	TRBV6-5	ATRGGQFFRELF
TRBJ2-1	few	TRBV11-1	ASRLFGHGYNEQF
TRBJ1-2	.	TRBV2	ASSAEAGRGYT
TRBJ2-2	.	TRBV5-1	ASSSTGTGGGEELF
TRBJ2-1	.	TRBV30	AWSMGAIRDEQF
TRBJ1-4	.	TRBV30	AWSRAAAATNEKLF
TRBJ2-7	.	TRBV4-2	ASSYQRTSAYEQY
TRBJ2-5	.	TRBV11-1	ASSRTGRPEQETQY
TRBJ2-1	.	TRBV5-1	ASSYAGEGEQF
TRBJ2-1	.	TRBV19	ASSIGLADYNEQF
TRBJ2-7	.	TRBV7-9	ASSLEQGASYEQY
TRBJ1-2	once	TRBV2	ASSEEGRGYT
TRBJ1-2	many	TRBV28	ASRRDRTWGGYT
TRBJ1-1	few	TRBV30	AWKGTMNTEAF
TRBJ1-2	.	TRBV7-9	ASSLWEGSYGYT
TRBJ1-5	.	TRBV15	ATSLPGSSNQPQH
TRBJ2-6	.	TRBV19	ASSSQPSGANVLT